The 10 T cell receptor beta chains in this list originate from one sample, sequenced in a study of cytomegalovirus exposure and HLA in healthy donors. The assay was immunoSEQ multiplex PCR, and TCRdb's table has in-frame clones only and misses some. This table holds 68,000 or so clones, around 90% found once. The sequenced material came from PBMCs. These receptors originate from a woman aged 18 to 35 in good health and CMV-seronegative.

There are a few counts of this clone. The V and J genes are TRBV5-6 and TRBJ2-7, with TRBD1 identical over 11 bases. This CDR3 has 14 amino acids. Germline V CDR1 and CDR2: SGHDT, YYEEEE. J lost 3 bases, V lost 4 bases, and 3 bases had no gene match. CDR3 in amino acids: CASSADRGHYEQYF. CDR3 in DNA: TGTGCCAGCAGCGCGGACAGGGGGCACTACGAGCAGTACTTC.

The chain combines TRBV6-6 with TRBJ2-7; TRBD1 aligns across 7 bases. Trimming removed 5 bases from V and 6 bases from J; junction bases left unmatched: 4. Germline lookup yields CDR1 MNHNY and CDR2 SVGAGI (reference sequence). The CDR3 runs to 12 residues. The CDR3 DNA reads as TGTGCCAGCAGTAACACAGGGGTCGAGCAGTACTTC. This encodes CASSNTGVEQYF.

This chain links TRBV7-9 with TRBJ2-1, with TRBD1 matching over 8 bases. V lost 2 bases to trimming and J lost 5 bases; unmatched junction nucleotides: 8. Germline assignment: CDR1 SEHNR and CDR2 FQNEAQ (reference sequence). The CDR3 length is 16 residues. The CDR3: CASSLKAGGRNNEQFF. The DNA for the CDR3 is TGTGCCAGCAGCTTAAAGGCAGGGGGCCGTAACAATGAGCAGTTCTTC. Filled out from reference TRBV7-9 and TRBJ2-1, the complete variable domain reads DTGVSQNPRHKITKRGQNVTFRCDPISEHNRLYWYRQTLGQGPEFLTYFQNEAQLEKSRLLSDRFSAERPKGSFSTLEIQRTEQGDSAMYLCASSLKAGGRNNEQFFGPGTRLTVL.

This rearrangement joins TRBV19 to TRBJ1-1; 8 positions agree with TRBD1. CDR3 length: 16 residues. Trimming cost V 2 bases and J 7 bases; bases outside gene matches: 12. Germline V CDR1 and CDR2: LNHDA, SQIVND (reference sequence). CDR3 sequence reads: CASSIIQGGPKGEAFF. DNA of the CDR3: TGTGCCAGTAGTATAATACAGGGGGGCCCGAAGGGTGAAGCTTTCTTT.

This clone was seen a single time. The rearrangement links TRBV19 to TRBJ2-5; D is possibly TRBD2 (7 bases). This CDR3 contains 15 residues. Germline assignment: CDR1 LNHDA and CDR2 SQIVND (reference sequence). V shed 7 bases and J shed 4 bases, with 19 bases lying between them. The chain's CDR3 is CASTEIAGARETQYF. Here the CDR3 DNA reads TGTGCCAGTACCGAGATTGCGGGGGCACGAGAGACCCAGTACTTC.

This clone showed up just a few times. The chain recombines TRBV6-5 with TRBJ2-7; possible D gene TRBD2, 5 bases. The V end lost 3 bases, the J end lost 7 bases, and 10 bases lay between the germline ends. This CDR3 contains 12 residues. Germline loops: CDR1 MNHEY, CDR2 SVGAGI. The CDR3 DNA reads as TGTGCCAGCAGTTATCGTCGAGGGGAGCAGTACTTC. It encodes CASSYRRGEQYF.

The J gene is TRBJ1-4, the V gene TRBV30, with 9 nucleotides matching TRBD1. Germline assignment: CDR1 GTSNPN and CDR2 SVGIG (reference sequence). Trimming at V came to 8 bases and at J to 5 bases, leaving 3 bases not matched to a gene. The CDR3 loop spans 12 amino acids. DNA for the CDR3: TGTGCCATAGACAGGGGGAATGAAAAACTGTTTTTT. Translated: CAIDRGNEKLFF. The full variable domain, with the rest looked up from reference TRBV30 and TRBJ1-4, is SQTIHQWPATLVQPVGSPLSLECTVEGTSNPNLYWYRQAAGRGLQLLFYSVGIGQISSEVPQNLSASRPQDRQFILSSKKLLLSDSGFYLCAIDRGNEKLFFGSGTQLSVL.

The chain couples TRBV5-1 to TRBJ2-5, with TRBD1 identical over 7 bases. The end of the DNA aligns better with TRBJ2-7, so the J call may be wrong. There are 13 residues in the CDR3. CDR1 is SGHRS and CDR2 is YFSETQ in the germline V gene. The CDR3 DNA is TGCGCCAGCAGCTTGGACAGGGGCTACGAGCAGTACTTC. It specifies CASSLDRGYEQYF.

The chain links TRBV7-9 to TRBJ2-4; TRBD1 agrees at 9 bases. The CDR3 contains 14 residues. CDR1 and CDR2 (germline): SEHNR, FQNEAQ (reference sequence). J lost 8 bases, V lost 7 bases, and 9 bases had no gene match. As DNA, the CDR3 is TGTGCCAGCAACGGCCCGGGACAGGGCTACATTCAGTACTTC. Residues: CASNGPGQGYIQYF.

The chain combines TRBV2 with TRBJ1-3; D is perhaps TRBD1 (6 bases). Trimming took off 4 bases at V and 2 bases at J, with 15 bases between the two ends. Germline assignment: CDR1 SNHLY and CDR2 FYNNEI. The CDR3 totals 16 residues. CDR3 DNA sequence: TGTGCCAGCAGTGCCCGGAGGGGGGGGCCTGGAAACACCATATATTTT. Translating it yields CASSARRGGPGNTIYF.